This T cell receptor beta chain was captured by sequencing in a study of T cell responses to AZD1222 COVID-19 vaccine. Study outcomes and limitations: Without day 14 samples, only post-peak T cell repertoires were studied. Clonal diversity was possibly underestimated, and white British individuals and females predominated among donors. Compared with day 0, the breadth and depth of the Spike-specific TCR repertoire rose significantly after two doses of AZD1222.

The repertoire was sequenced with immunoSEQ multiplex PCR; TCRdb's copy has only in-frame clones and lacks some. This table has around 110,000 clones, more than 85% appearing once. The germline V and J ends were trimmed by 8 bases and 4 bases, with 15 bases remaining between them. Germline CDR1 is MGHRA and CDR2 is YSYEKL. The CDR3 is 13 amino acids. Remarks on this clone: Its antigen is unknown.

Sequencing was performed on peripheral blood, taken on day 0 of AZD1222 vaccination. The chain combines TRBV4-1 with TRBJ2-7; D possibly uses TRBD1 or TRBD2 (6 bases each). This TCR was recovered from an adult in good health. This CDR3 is CASGPGAGYEQYF. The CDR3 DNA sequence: TGCGCCAGCGGCCCGGGGGCTGGTTACGAGCAGTACTTC.